Following are 19 T cell receptor beta chains from one sample sequenced in a study of T cell changes during pregnancy in multiple sclerosis (dated by TCRdb to 2018 to 2020). Library preparation was by the immunoSEQ multiplex PCR assay. TCRdb mirrors the immuneACCESS table, restricted to in-frame sequences. Some clones are absent from its copies; in checked studies, under half trace to an unresolved V gene, and the reason for the others is unknown. The sample profile shows 100,000 or so clones; about nine tenths of them were found once. Clones ranked in the top ten supply less than 2.5% of the sample. The specimen comprised peripheral blood, sampled after pregnancy. The receptors derive from a female donor with multiple sclerosis, enrolled in a pregnancy study.

The V call is TRBV4-1, the J call TRBJ1-2; 7 nucleotides align to TRBD1. Germline assignment: CDR1 MGHRA and CDR2 YSYEKL. There are 16 residues in the CDR3. After removal of 1 base from V and 5 bases from J, the junction contained 10 bases not matched to a gene. CDR3 protein: CASSQVGNQGGYGYTF. CDR3 in DNA: TGCGCCAGCAGCCAAGTCGGAAACCAGGGGGGATATGGCTACACCTTC.

The chain links TRBV28 to TRBJ1-3; 7 nucleotides line up with TRBD1. The CDR3 is 16 amino acids. The V gene end was trimmed by 6 bases and the J gene end by 2 bases; junction bases not matched to a gene: 10. The germline V gene has CDR1 MDHEN and CDR2 SYDVKM. CDR3 amino acids: CASRLRGGSAGNTIYF. CDR3 nucleotide sequence: TGTGCCAGCAGACTGAGAGGGGGCAGCGCTGGAAACACCATATATTTT. Filled out from reference TRBV28 and TRBJ1-3, the complete variable domain reads DVKVTQSSRYLVKRTGEKVFLECVQDMDHENMFWYRQDPGLGLRLIYFSYDVKMKEKGDIPEGYSVSREKKERFSLILESASTNQTSMYLCASRLRGGSAGNTIYFGEGSWLTVV.

The chain links TRBV13 to TRBJ2-1; the D gene is possibly TRBD2 (6 bases). Trimming cost V 5 bases and J 7 bases, with 18 bases left between them. The CDR3 contains 15 residues. Germline V lookup: CDR1 PRHDT, CDR2 FYEKMQ (reference sequence). CDR3 residues: CASSTDAGPRNEQFF. Here the CDR3 DNA reads TGTGCCAGCAGCACTGACGCGGGGCCGCGTAATGAGCAGTTCTTC.

The count of this clone is one. This chain connects TRBV11-1 to TRBJ1-2; possibly TRBD1 for D (6 bases). Trimming pared 4 bases from V and 7 bases from J, leaving 22 bases between. The CDR3 has 16 amino acids. The germline CDR1 and CDR2 sequences are SGHAT and FQDESV (reference sequence). CDR3 sequence (DNA): TGTGCCAGCAGCTCCTCCGGGACACCGGGGTCTGTTGGCTACACCTTC. As protein: CASSSSGTPGSVGYTF.

This clone was recorded a few times. This chain uses TRBV5-6 with TRBJ2-2, with TRBD2 identical over 9 bases. The CDR3 sequence is 16 residues long. Germline CDR1 and CDR2: SGHDT and YYEEEE. Trimming removed 2 bases from V and 4 bases from J; junction bases left unmatched: 6. CDR3 protein: CASSFLSGGSTGELFF. The CDR3, as DNA: TGTGCCAGCAGCTTCCTAAGCGGGGGGAGCACCGGGGAGCTGTTTTTT.

This chain connects TRBV5-4 to TRBJ1-1; 8 bases match TRBD1. The CDR3 is made up of 14 amino acids. V trimming: 4 bases; J trimming: 3 bases; junction bases outside the gene matches: 5. Germline CDR1 is SGHNT and CDR2 is YYREEE (reference sequence). The CDR3 DNA sequence: TGTGCCAGCAGCATCGGACAGGGTGACACTGAAGCTTTCTTT. Translating it yields CASSIGQGDTEAFF.

V usage is TRBV7-6 and J usage is TRBJ2-2; tentatively, D is TRBD1 (6 bases). V lost 1 base and J lost 4, with 10 bases in between. The CDR3 runs to 15 residues. Germline lookup yields CDR1 SGHVS and CDR2 FNYEAQ. The CDR3 sequence is CASSLVVGGTGELFF. DNA for the CDR3: TGTGCCAGCAGCTTAGTAGTAGGGGGCACCGGGGAGCTGTTTTTT.

This chain uses TRBV5-4 with TRBJ1-4; 7 positions match TRBD1. V lost 3 bases to trimming and J lost 3 bases; unmatched junction nucleotides: 8. There are 16 residues in the CDR3. Germline V gene lookup returns CDR1 SGHNT and CDR2 YYREEE (reference sequence). For the CDR3, the DNA is TGTGCCAGCAGCTACTCCCAGGGGGGCGCTAATGAAAAACTGTTTTTT. The encoded protein is CASSYSQGGANEKLFF.

This chain connects TRBV5-1 to TRBJ2-7; 9 bases align to TRBD2. Germline lookup yields CDR1 SGHRS and CDR2 YFSETQ. The CDR3 extends over 14 amino acids. V was pared by 4 bases and J by 2 bases, with 4 bases of the junction left unmatched. The CDR3 sequence: CASSMLAGTYEQYF. Written as DNA, the CDR3 is TGCGCCAGCAGCATGCTAGCGGGGACCTACGAGCAGTACTTC.

The rearrangement joins TRBV5-1 to TRBJ1-4; tentative D call: TRBD1 (6 bases). CDR3 length: 15 residues. V was pared by 1 base and J by 3 bases, with 10 bases between. Germline V gives CDR1 SGHRS, CDR2 YFSETQ. CDR3 sequence: CASSLLGGPNEKLFF. The CDR3, as DNA: TGCGCCAGCAGCTTGCTCGGGGGGCCTAATGAAAAACTGTTTTTT.

This clone has more than one count but fewer than ten. In DNA form, the CDR3 reads TGTGCCAGCAGCCGACAGGGGACGAACACCGGGGAGCTGTTTTTT. Its protein product is CASSRQGTNTGELFF. The V and J genes are TRBV11-2 and TRBJ2-2, with 8 nucleotides matching TRBD1. Trimming removed 5 bases from V and 0 bases from J; junction bases left unmatched: 2. The CDR3 contains 15 residues. CDR1 is SGHAT and CDR2 is FQNNGV in the germline V gene.

This clone has just a few counts. The V and J genes are TRBV7-2 and TRBJ2-7; D might be TRBD1 (5 bases). Trimming shortened V by 2 bases and J by 3 bases, and 14 bases separated the two germline ends. The CDR3 runs to 15 residues. Germline assignment: CDR1 SGHTA and CDR2 FQGNSA. The CDR3 here is CASSLRGEYRYEQYF. The CDR3 DNA reads as TGTGCCAGCAGCTTAAGGGGCGAGTATCGCTACGAGCAGTACTTC.

The rearrangement uses TRBV7-6 and TRBJ2-2, with a possible D match to TRBD1 (6 bases). The germline V and J ends were trimmed by 6 bases and 1 base, with 18 bases remaining between them. The germline V gene has CDR1 SGHVS and CDR2 FNYEAQ. The CDR3 contains 17 residues. In DNA form, the CDR3 reads TGTGCCAGCAGGAGTCCCCCGGGACAAGGGAACACCGGGGAGCTGTTTTTT. Its protein product is CASRSPPGQGNTGELFF.

The chain has TRBV7-2 and TRBJ1-3; no firm D call. The V end was cut by 2 bases, the J end by 4 bases, with 12 bases between. CDR3 length equals 15 residues. Per germline, CDR1 SGHTA and CDR2 FQGNSA. In DNA form, the CDR3 reads TGTGCCAGCAGCTTATCTCGGGTGGCCGGAAACACCATATATTTT. Translation gives CASSLSRVAGNTIYF.

J is TRBJ2-3 and V is TRBV19; 7 bases map to TRBD1. Per the germline V gene, CDR1 is LNHDA and CDR2 is SQIVND (reference sequence). Losses at the gene ends were 6 bases for V and 2 bases for J; bases not matched to a gene: 11. The CDR3 has 16 amino acids. CDR3 nucleotides: TGTGCCAGTAGAAAAAGGCGGACAGGTCCCACAGATACGCAGTATTTT. Residues: CASRKRRTGPTDTQYF.

V gene TRBV2 combines with J gene TRBJ2-2, with 9 bases aligning to TRBD2. V lost 4 bases and J lost 6; bases outside the gene matches: 6. Germline loops: CDR1 SNHLY, CDR2 FYNNEI. The length of the CDR3 is 15 residues. The CDR3 region is CASSAAGGVAGELFF. In DNA, the CDR3 is TGTGCCAGCAGTGCGGCGGGAGGGGTCGCCGGGGAGCTGTTTTTT.

This chain uses TRBV9 with TRBJ2-1, with D perhaps TRBD1 (6 bases). The CDR3 is made up of 13 amino acids. CDR1 is SGDLS and CDR2 is YYNGEE in the germline V gene. Trimming removed 4 bases at V and 3 bases at J, with 8 bases between. In DNA form, the CDR3 reads TGTGCCAGCAGCTTGGACAGCTACAATGAGCAGTTCTTC. Translating it yields CASSLDSYNEQFF.

This clone has only a few counts. CDR3 in amino acids: CASSSPGFEQYF. As DNA, the CDR3 is TGTGCCAGCAGTTCACCAGGGTTCGAGCAGTACTTC. The chain is built from TRBV28 and TRBJ2-7, with a tentative D call TRBD1 (5 bases). The CDR3 extends over 12 amino acids. The V and J ends lost 4 bases and 6 bases respectively, with 10 bases between them. CDR1 is MDHEN, CDR2 SYDVKM, per germline.

The chain employs TRBV27 and TRBJ2-7, with D unclear. This CDR3 has 16 amino acids. V was pared by 3 bases and J by 0 bases, with 15 bases between. Germline CDR1 is MNHEY and CDR2 is SMNVEV (reference sequence). The CDR3 DNA sequence: TGTGCCAGCAGTTTCCTCAGAGGAGCGAGCTCCTACGAGCAGTACTTC. As protein: CASSFLRGASSYEQYF.